The present TCR beta chain was sequenced within a study of T cell repertoires in cytomegalovirus infection (dated by TCRdb to between 2018 and 2021). Study-level background: The HLA type of each donor mattered for the analysis, because public TCR beta signatures pointed to carriage of CMV infection along with the matching HLA type. The investigation overall reported the following: The ex vivo response was dominated by HLA-C-restricted CMV-specific TCR beta clonotypes, and the single most frequent clonotype in two of eight donors was supplied by these HLA-C-restricted clonotypes. In both this cohort and an independent cohort of some 380 donors, the cumulative frequency of public TCR beta family members distinguished carriers of CMV infection plus the relevant HLA type.

The germline ends are 3 bases apart after V is trimmed by 1 base and J by 8 bases. Measured from the cysteine to the phenylalanine, the CDR3 is 12 residues long. CDR3 DNA only is kept here, 36 bases in frame from base 1. CDR1 and CDR2, looked up from the germline V gene, are SGHTA and FQGNSA. The sample holds many counts of this clonotype. The antigen it recognizes is unknown. Base qualities are missing; no much larger clone stands one base away. Sequencing instrument: Illumina HiSeq 1500. TCRdb cleaned the public reads at Q25 with fastp, built clones with MiXCR and kept in-frame beta chains. Here each entry gathers all rows of one CDR3 protein and keeps the most common genes and DNA. The sample table holds about 360,000 distinct CDR3 sequences, of which 15% to 20% were seen once. The top ten constitute 7.5% to 9% of the sample.

The receptor comes from a human donor in good health (CMV status not recorded). Some clones in this sample may be carry-over from other donors' samples. The chain is assembled from TRBV7-2 and TRBJ1-6; the D segment cannot be called with confidence. The material sequenced was PBMCs. The CDR3: CASSLDDSPLHF. The nucleotide sequence is TGTGCCAGCAGCTTAGATGATTCACCCCTCCACTTT.